The 26 T cell receptor beta chains reported below all come from one sample, sequenced in a study of T cell changes during pregnancy in multiple sclerosis. Sequencing was performed with immunoSEQ multiplex PCR; in TCRdb, only in-frame clones are kept and a portion is missing. The repertoire includes 20,000 to 25,000 clones, 85% of them detected once, and around 14% sits in the top ten. The input for sequencing was CD8+ T cells from peripheral blood mononuclear cells, taken in the first trimester of pregnancy. These receptor sequences come from a female donor in good health, enrolled as a control in a pregnancy study.

The sample holds one count of this clone. This chain joins TRBV30 and TRBJ1-6, with D possibly being TRBD1 (5 bases). The CDR3 has 14 residues. Between the trimmed V and J ends, which lost 4 bases and 7 bases, there was a span of 14 bases. Germline-derived CDR1 and CDR2 are GTSNPN and SVGIG (reference sequence). The CDR3 DNA reads TGTGCCTGGACCTCGGGCCAGGGCAATTCACCCCTCCACTTT. This gives the protein CAWTSGQGNSPLHF. Looking up the rest from reference TRBV30 and TRBJ1-6 gives the full variable domain: SQTIHQWPATLVQPVGSPLSLECTVEGTSNPNLYWYRQAAGRGLQLLFYSVGIGQISSEVPQNLSASRPQDRQFILSSKKLLLSDSGFYLCAWTSGQGNSPLHFGNGTRLTVT.

V usage is TRBV6-5 and J usage is TRBJ2-7, with D maybe TRBD1 (6 bases). This CDR3 comprises 14 residues. V was trimmed by 3 bases and J by 4 bases, leaving 13 bases between them. Germline values: CDR1 MNHEY, CDR2 SVGAGI. CDR3 sequence: CASSYTDRTYEQYF. CDR3 DNA: TGTGCCAGCAGTTATACTGACAGGACTTACGAGCAGTACTTC.

This chain connects TRBV6-1 to TRBJ1-1; the D is unclear. The V gene lost 6 bases and the J gene lost 3 bases, with 14 bases spanning the gap. This CDR3 has 14 amino acids. CDR1 MNHNS and CDR2 SASEGT come from the germline V gene. The CDR3 DNA reads as TGTGCCAGCAGCCCTAGGACTGATTACACTGAAGCTTTCTTT. It yields the protein CASSPRTDYTEAFF.

This sequence joins TRBV10-3 and TRBJ2-5; 7 nucleotides agree with TRBD1. Germline V gives CDR1 ENHRY, CDR2 SYGVKD. Trimming cost V 5 bases and J 5 bases; bases outside gene matches: 5. This CDR3 spans 13 amino acids. CDR3 sequence: CAISPDRWETQYF. The CDR3 DNA follows: TGTGCCATCAGTCCGGACAGGTGGGAGACCCAGTACTTC.

V is TRBV6-4 and J is TRBJ2-3; a weak D match, TRBD2 (6 bases). Germline V lookup: CDR1 MRHNA, CDR2 SNTAGT. V gave up 2 bases and J gave up 3 bases, with 12 bases separating them. The CDR3 contains 15 residues. This CDR3 is CASSDTGTLTDTQYF. CDR3 bases: TGTGCCAGCAGTGACACCGGGACTCTAACAGATACGCAGTATTTT.

A few counts support this clone. The gene calls are TRBV6-5 and TRBJ1-2; TRBD1 agrees at 7 bases. The CDR3 runs 14 residues. CDR1 and CDR2 (germline): MNHEY, SVGAGI. V gave up 0 bases and J gave up 6 bases; unmatched junction bases: 4. The CDR3 DNA reads as TGTGCCAGCAGTTACTCGTCAGGGGGTGATGGCTACACCTTC. Amino acids: CASSYSSGGDGYTF.

The chain carries TRBV13 and TRBJ2-5; 11 bases align to TRBD2. The V and J ends lost 4 bases and 1 base, in that order; junction bases with no gene match: 5. This CDR3 region has 16 residues. The germline CDR1 and CDR2 sequences are PRHDT and FYEKMQ (reference sequence). CDR3 protein: CASSSGTSGFQETQYF. For the CDR3, the DNA is TGTGCCAGCAGCTCCGGGACTAGCGGATTCCAAGAGACCCAGTACTTC.

The gene calls are TRBV7-6 and TRBJ2-1, with TRBD2 identical over 11 bases. The CDR3 length is 16 residues. CDR1 and CDR2 from the germline V gene are SGHVS and FNYEAQ. The J segment lost 5 bases and the V segment lost 5 bases, leaving 8 bases of the junction unmatched. The CDR3 sequence is CASSLEASGGNNEQFF. The DNA for the CDR3 is TGTGCCAGCAGCCTAGAGGCTAGCGGGGGGAACAATGAGCAGTTCTTC.

DNA of the CDR3: TGTGCCAGCCGACCGGGACAGGACTCCTACGAGCAGTACTTC. Protein: CASRPGQDSYEQYF. The chain carries TRBV6-1 and TRBJ2-7; TRBD1 matches at 8 bases. Trimming at V came to 8 bases and at J to 0 bases, leaving 6 bases not matched to a gene. The CDR3 runs to 14 residues. The germline CDR1 and CDR2 sequences are MNHNS and SASEGT.

The chain combines TRBV7-9 with TRBJ1-1; no reliable D call. The CDR3 is 13 amino acids. Per the germline V gene, CDR1 is SEHNR and CDR2 is FQNEAQ (reference sequence). With 5 bases removed from V and 2 bases from J, the gap between germline ends came to 9 bases. The CDR3 here is CASSASENTEAFF. The CDR3 region has the DNA TGTGCCAGCAGCGCGTCCGAAAACACTGAAGCTTTCTTT.

This chain joins TRBV9 and TRBJ2-3, with TRBD2 matching 13 bases. The CDR3 consists of 16 residues. V was clipped by 4 bases and J by 4 bases; unmatched bases: 6. CDR1 and CDR2 (germline): SGDLS, YYNGEE. CDR3 amino acids: CASSSGTSGTADTQYF. As DNA, the CDR3 is TGTGCCAGCAGCTCAGGGACTAGCGGGACGGCAGATACGCAGTATTTT.

CDR3 sequence (DNA): TGTGCCAGCAGTCCTGGGAGTGACTACAATGAGCAGTTCTTC. Its translation is CASSPGSDYNEQFF. This rearrangement joins TRBV7-9 to TRBJ2-1; D is perhaps TRBD2 (5 bases). With 6 bases removed from V and 3 bases from J, the gap between germline ends came to 12 bases. CDR3 length: 14 residues. Germline lookup yields CDR1 SEHNR and CDR2 FQNEAQ (reference sequence).

The CDR3 DNA reads as TGCAGTGGACAGGACTCCTACGAGCAGTACTTC. It encodes CSGQDSYEQYF. The chain combines TRBV20-1 with TRBJ2-7; the D gene is possibly TRBD1 (6 bases). V was trimmed by 7 bases and J by 0 bases, leaving 7 bases between them. CDR1 and CDR2 from the germline V gene are DFQATT and SNEGSKA (reference sequence). The CDR3 contains 11 residues.

The chain has TRBV25-1 and TRBJ1-2; D possibly corresponds to TRBD1 (5 bases). Trimming removed 5 bases at V and 0 bases at J, with 10 bases between. Germline V gene sequence: CDR1 MGHDK, CDR2 SYGVNS. The CDR3 consists of 14 residues. Written as DNA, the CDR3 is TGTGCCAGCAGTTTCCGGGGGGCTAACTATGGCTACACCTTC. This gives the protein CASSFRGANYGYTF.

The chain uses TRBV23-1 and TRBJ2-2, with a weak D call TRBD2 (8 bases). TRBV23-1 is labeled an ORF, and its function is uncertain. CDR3 length: 14 residues. V lost 8 bases and J lost 7, with 17 bases in between. The CDR3 region has the DNA TGCGCCAGCTCCCGGGAGGGGGCTGGCGGGGAGCTGTTTTTT. Translated: CASSREGAGGELFF.

The chain couples TRBV28 to TRBJ1-1; 11 nucleotides align to TRBD1. The CDR3 runs to 18 residues. V lost 5 bases and J lost 0; bases outside the gene matches: 11. Germline V gene sequence: CDR1 MDHEN, CDR2 SYDVKM. Here the CDR3 DNA reads TGTGCCAGCAGTCCTGCGGGACAGGGGGGATACGTGAACACTGAAGCTTTCTTT. Translating gives CASSPAGQGGYVNTEAFF.

V and J are TRBV5-5 and TRBJ2-7; D gene ambiguous. Trimming took off 0 bases at V and 0 bases at J, with 10 bases between the two ends. This CDR3 has 15 amino acids. The germline V gene encodes CDR1 SGHKS and CDR2 YYEKEE (reference sequence). The CDR3 coding sequence is TGTGCCAGCAGCTTGGCGTCCGAGAGCTCCTACGAGCAGTACTTC. This codes for CASSLASESSYEQYF. Together with reference TRBV5-5 and TRBJ2-7, the CDR3 gives the full variable domain: DAGVTQSPTHLIKTRGQQVTLRCSPISGHKSVSWYQQVLGQGPQFIFQYYEKEERGRGNFPDRFSARQFPNYSSELNVNALLLGDSALYLCASSLASESSYEQYFGPGTRLTVT.

V gene TRBV9 combines with J gene TRBJ2-1, with 8 bases identical to TRBD2. In germline, CDR1 is SGDLS, CDR2 YYNGEE. J was trimmed by 7 bases and V by 2 bases; bases with no gene match: 5. The CDR3 contains 14 residues. Here the CDR3 DNA reads TGTGCCAGCAGCGTTAGCGGGACCCGGAATGAGCAGTTCTTC. Protein sequence: CASSVSGTRNEQFF.

J is TRBJ1-1 and V is TRBV2, with 8 nucleotides matching TRBD1. This CDR3 is built from 15 residues. The trim removed 4 bases at V and 3 bases at J, leaving 7 bases unmatched. Germline CDR1 is SNHLY and CDR2 is FYNNEI. For the CDR3, the DNA is TGTGCCAGCAGTGCGGCAGGGGGCTCGGACACTGAAGCTTTCTTT. Translating it yields CASSAAGGSDTEAFF.

The chain links TRBV18 to TRBJ2-1; TRBD2 agrees at 14 bases. The length of the CDR3 is 16 residues. Germline values: CDR1 KGHSH, CDR2 LQKENI. V was clipped by 3 bases and J by 8 bases; unmatched bases: 6. This CDR3 is CASSPPGLAGVDEQFF. CDR3 bases: TGTGCCAGCTCACCCCCGGGACTAGCGGGAGTCGATGAGCAGTTCTTC.

This chain joins TRBV7-9 and TRBJ1-4, with TRBD1 identical over 10 bases. In germline, CDR1 is SEHNR, CDR2 FQNEAQ (reference sequence). This CDR3 contains 16 residues. With V trimmed by 3 bases and J by 3 bases, 4 bases remained unmatched. CDR3 sequence (DNA): TGTGCCAGCAGCTTGGGACAGGGGAAATCTAATGAAAAACTGTTTTTT. Protein product: CASSLGQGKSNEKLFF.

This clone was detected only once. The CDR3 loop is CASSLGGTGEREQYF. CDR3 nucleotides: TGTGCCAGCAGCTTAGGTGGGACAGGGGAACGCGAGCAGTACTTC. The rearrangement links TRBV13 to TRBJ2-7; 10 nucleotides agree with TRBD1. Germline V gene data show CDR1 as PRHDT and CDR2 as FYEKMQ (reference sequence). V gave up 0 bases and J gave up 6 bases; unmatched junction bases: 5. The CDR3 is 15 residues long.

This rearrangement joins TRBV7-8 to TRBJ2-1; D is ambiguous. CDR1 and CDR2 from the germline V gene are SGHVS and FQNEAQ. V lost 5 bases, J lost 0 bases, and 8 bases lay in between. The CDR3 spans 14 residues. The chain's CDR3 is CASSPSSSYNEQFF. CDR3 DNA: TGTGCCAGCAGCCCGAGTAGCTCCTACAATGAGCAGTTCTTC.

The chain has TRBV2 and TRBJ2-1; 8 positions agree with TRBD1. The CDR3 consists of 17 residues. Unmatched junction bases numbered 16, after V lost 5 bases and J lost 7 bases. CDR1 and CDR2 from the germline V gene are SNHLY and FYNNEI. The CDR3 bases are TGTGCCAGCAGTCAAAGGGGAGGACAGGGTTATCGGAATGAGCAGTTCTTC. It yields the protein CASSQRGGQGYRNEQFF.

The chain joins TRBV10-3 to TRBJ1-2, with 8 bases that match TRBD1. Looked up from germline, CDR1 is ENHRY and CDR2 is SYGVKD. This CDR3 is built from 13 residues. Germline trimming cut 5 bases from V and 4 bases from J; bases unmatched to any gene: 3. The CDR3 protein is CAISSGQGYGYTF. In DNA form, the CDR3 reads TGTGCCATCAGTAGTGGACAGGGCTATGGCTACACCTTC.

V gene TRBV2 combines with J gene TRBJ2-7, with TRBD2 identical over 12 bases. The CDR3 contains 18 residues. The germline gives CDR1 SNHLY, CDR2 FYNNEI. V lost 6 bases to trimming and J lost 3 bases; unmatched junction nucleotides: 15. CDR3 coding DNA: TGTGCCAGCAGCGCCGGGACTAGCGGGCCCGGACTGGACTACGAGCAGTACTTC. Its protein is CASSAGTSGPGLDYEQYF.